This T cell receptor (beta chain) appears in the sequencing data of a study of identical twins. Each CDR3 protein is one row after TCRdb ran MiXCR on the 5' RACE reads. The data show 500,000 or so distinct CDR3 sequences, less than 25% seen once. Germline trimming cut 5 bases from V and 1 base from J; bases unmatched to any gene: 6. The V gene's germline CDR1 is MNHNS and CDR2 SASEGT. The length of the CDR3 is 15 residues. These records were also assigned to another study, of T cells expressing NK-cell markers. This second study notes: TCR beta repertoires came from sorted CD3+CD56+NKG2C+, CD3+CD56+NKG2C- and CD3+CD56-NKG2C+ T cells.

The receptor was isolated from a woman aged 18-29 years in good health. Specimen: CD4+ T cells sorted from blood. This chain connects TRBV6-1 to TRBJ2-5, with 8 positions matching TRBD1. The CDR3 region is CASSPMGQVQETQYF. In DNA form, the CDR3 reads TGTGCCAGCAGTCCAATGGGACAGGTCCAAGAGACCCAGTACTTC.